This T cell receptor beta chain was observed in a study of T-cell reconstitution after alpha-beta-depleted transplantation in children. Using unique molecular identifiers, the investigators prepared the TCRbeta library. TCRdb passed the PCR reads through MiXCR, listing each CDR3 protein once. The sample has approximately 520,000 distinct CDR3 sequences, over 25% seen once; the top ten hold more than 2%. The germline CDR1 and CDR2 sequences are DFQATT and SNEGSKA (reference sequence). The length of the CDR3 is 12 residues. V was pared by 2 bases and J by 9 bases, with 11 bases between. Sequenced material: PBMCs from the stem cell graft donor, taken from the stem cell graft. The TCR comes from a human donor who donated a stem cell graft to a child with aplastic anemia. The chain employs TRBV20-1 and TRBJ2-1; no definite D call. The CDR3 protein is CSARRTLGEQFF. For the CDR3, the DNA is TGCAGTGCTAGAAGGACCTTGGGTGAGCAGTTCTTC.